This T cell receptor beta chain is from a study of graft-versus-host responses after intestinal transplantation. At the level of the study: Recipients across the board were started on anti-thymocyte globulin induction, then kept on tacrolimus and steroids for about three years.

The V gene's germline CDR1 is LNHDA and CDR2 SQIVND (reference sequence). V dropped 7 bases and J dropped 2; count of bases not matched to a gene: 9. CDR3 length equals 15 residues. Concerning this clone: No antigen is known for it.

Study-wide results and limits: Circulating GvH clones peaking coincided with falling HvG clones soon after transplant.

This table comes from immunoSEQ multiplex PCR, and its TCRdb copy is limited to in-frame clones, with some not included. The top ten clones hold around 0.48% of a sample with approximately 50,000 clones, around 84% of them seen once. The receptor comes from a human donor who was the organ donor for an intestinal transplant. The V call is TRBV19, the J call TRBJ2-3, with 7 positions matching TRBD1. Specimen: unstimulated CD4+ T cells sorted from spleen or lymph node cells, collected before transplant. The CDR3: CASTRRDRPTDTQYF. The CDR3 DNA follows: TGTGCCAGTACCCGACGGGACAGACCCACAGATACGCAGTATTTT.